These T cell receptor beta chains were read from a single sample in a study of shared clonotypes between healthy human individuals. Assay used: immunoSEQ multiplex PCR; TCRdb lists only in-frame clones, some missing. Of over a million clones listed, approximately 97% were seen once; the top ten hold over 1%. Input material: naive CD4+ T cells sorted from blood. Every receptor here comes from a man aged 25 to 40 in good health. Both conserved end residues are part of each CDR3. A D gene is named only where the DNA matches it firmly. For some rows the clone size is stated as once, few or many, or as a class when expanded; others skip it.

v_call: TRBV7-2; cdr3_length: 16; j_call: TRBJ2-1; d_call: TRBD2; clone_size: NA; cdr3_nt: TGTGCCAGCAGCTATTCTAGCGGGGCTACCTACAATGAGCAGTTCTTC; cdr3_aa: CASSYSSGATYNEQFF
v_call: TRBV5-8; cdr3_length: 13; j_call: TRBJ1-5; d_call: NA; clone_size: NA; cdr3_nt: TGTGCCAGCACCACCCTCCCCGGTCAGCCCCAGCATTTT; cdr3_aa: CASTTLPGQPQHF
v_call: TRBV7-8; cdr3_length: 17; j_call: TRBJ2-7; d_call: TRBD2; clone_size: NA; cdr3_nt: TGTGCCAGCAGCCTTCTCGGTGGTAGCGGGAAGAGGAACGAGCAGTACTTC; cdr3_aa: CASSLLGGSGKRNEQYF
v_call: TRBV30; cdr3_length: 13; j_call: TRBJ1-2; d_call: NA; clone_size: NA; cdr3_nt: TGTGCCTCCGGGACAATAGGTTTCTATGGCTACACCTTC; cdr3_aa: CASGTIGFYGYTF
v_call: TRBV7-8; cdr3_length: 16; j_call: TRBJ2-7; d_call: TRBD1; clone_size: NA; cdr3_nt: TGTGCCAGCAGCACTGATCCGGGACAGGGTAGACACGAGCAGTACTTC; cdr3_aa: CASSTDPGQGRHEQYF
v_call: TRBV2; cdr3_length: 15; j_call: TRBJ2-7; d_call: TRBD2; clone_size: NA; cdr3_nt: TGTGCCAGCAGTGAAACGGCTAGCGGGGGATACGAGCAGTACTTC; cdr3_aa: CASSETASGGYEQYF
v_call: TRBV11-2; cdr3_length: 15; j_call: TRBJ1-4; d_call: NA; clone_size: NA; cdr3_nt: TGTGCCAGCAGCACCGACCGGGACGTCTATGAAAAACTGTTTTTT; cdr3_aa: CASSTDRDVYEKLFF
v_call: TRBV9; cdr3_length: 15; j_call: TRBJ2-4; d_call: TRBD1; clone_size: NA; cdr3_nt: TGTGCCAGCAGCTTGCATGGACAGGGCGAAAACATTCAGTACTTC; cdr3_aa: CASSLHGQGENIQYF
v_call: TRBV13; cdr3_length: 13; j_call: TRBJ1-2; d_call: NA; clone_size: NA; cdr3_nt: TGTGCCAGCAGCTTAGGCACCTCGTATGGCTACACCTTC; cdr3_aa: CASSLGTSYGYTF
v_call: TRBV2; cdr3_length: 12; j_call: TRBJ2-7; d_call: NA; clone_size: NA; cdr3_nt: TGTGCCAGCAGGGCAGACTGGGACGAGCAGTACTTC; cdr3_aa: CASRADWDEQYF
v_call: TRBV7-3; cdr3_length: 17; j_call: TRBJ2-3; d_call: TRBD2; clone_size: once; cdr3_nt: TGTGCCAGCTCCCGAAGGCATAGCGGGACCCTCGGAGATACGCAGTATTTT; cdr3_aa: CASSRRHSGTLGDTQYF
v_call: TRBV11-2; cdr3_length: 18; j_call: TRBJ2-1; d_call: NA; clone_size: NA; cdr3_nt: TGTGCCAGCAGCGCCGCCCTCAGACAGGGAGGCGGCTACAATGAGCAGTTCTTC; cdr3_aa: CASSAALRQGGGYNEQFF
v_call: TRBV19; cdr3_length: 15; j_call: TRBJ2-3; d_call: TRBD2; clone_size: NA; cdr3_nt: TGTGCCAGTAGTAAAAGGACTAGCGGCACAGATACGCAGTATTTT; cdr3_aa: CASSKRTSGTDTQYF
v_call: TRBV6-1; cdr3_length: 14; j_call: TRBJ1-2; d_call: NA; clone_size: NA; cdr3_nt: TGTGCCAGCTCCCAAGCCCGGTCGAACTATGGCTACACCTTC; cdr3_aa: CASSQARSNYGYTF
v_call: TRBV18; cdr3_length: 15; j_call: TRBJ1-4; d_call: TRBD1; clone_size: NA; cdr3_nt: TGTGCCAGCTCACCACAAACAGGGGAAGGTGAAAAACTGTTTTTT; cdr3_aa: CASSPQTGEGEKLFF
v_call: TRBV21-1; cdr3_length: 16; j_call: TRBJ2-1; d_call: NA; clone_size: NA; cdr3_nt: TGTGCCAGCAGCCACTATAAGTCTGGGGGAGACAATGAGCAGTTCTTC; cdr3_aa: CASSHYKSGGDNEQFF
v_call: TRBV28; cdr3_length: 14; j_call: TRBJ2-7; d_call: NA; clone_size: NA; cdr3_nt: TGTGCCAGCAGTTTTCTAGCCTTGGCCCCCGAGCAGTACTTC; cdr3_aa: CASSFLALAPEQYF
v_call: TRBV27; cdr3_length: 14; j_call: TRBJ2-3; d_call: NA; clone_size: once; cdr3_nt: TGTGCCAGCAGTTTCTCCGACAGCACAGATACGCAGTATTTT; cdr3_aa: CASSFSDSTDTQYF
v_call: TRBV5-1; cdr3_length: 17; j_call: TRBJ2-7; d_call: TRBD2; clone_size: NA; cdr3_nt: TGCGCCAGCAGCTTAGTTCCCCTGTCAGCGGGAGGGGACGAGCAGTACTTC; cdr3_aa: CASSLVPLSAGGDEQYF
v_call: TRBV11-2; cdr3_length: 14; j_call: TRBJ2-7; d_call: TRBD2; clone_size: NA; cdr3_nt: TGTGCCAGCACCTCGCGGGGGACGGAGGACGAGCAGTACTTC; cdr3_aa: CASTSRGTEDEQYF
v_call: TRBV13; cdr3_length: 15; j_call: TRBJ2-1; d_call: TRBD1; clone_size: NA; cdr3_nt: TGTGCCAGCAGTCAACAGGGGGCGCCTTACAATGAGCAGTTCTTC; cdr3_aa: CASSQQGAPYNEQFF
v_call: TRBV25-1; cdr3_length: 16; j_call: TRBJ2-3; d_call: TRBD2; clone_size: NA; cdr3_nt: TGTGCCAGCAGGACAACTAGCGGGACGCGCACAGATACGCAGTATTTT; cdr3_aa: CASRTTSGTRTDTQYF
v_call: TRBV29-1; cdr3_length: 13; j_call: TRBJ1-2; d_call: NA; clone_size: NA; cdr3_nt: TGCAGCGTTGAAGATCCGACGAGAGCTGGCTACACCTTC; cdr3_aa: CSVEDPTRAGYTF
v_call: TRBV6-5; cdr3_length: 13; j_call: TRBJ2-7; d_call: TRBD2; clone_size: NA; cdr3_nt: TGTGCCAGCGCCTCTAGCGGGCGGTACCGGCAGTACTTC; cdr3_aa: CASASSGRYRQYF
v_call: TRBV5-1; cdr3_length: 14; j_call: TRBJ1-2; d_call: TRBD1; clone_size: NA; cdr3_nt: TGCGCCAGCAGCTTGGAAGGGGGCGCATTAGGCTACACCTTC; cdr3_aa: CASSLEGGALGYTF
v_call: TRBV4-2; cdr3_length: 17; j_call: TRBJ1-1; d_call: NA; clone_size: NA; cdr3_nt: TGTGCCAGCAGCCAAGAGGGGGGAGGAGCCTCGTGGTCTGAAGCTTTCTTT; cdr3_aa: CASSQEGGGASWSEAFF
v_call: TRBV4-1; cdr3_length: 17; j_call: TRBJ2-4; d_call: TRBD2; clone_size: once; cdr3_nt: TGCGCCAGCAGCCAACGCCTAGCGGGATTAGCCAAAAACATTCAGTACTTC; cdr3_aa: CASSQRLAGLAKNIQYF
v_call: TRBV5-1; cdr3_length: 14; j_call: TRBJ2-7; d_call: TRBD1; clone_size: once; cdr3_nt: TGCGCCAGCAGCATCGGACAGGGGCCTTACGAGCAGTACTTC; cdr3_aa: CASSIGQGPYEQYF
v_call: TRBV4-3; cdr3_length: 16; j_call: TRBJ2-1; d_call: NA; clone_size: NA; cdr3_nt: TGCGCCAGCAGCCAAGATGTTGCGGGATGGTACAATGAGCAGTTCTTC; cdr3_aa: CASSQDVAGWYNEQFF
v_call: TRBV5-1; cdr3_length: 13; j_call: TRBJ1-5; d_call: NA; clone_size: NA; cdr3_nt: TGCGCCAGCAGCTTGGCCGGCAATCAGCCCCAGCATTTT; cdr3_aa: CASSLAGNQPQHF
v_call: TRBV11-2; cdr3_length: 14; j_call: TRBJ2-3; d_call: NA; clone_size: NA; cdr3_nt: TGTGCCAGCAGCTTAGCGGATTACACACATACGCAGTATTTT; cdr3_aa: CASSLADYTHTQYF
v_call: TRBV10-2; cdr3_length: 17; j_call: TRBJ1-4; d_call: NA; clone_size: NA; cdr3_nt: TGCGCCAGCAGTGAGGGAACCGTTACTGCAACTAATGAAAAACTGTTTTTT; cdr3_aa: CASSEGTVTATNEKLFF
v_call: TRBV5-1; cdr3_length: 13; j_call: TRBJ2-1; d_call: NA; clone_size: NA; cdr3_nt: TGCGCCAGCAGCTTGGGAGGGGACAATGAGCAGTTCTTC; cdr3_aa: CASSLGGDNEQFF
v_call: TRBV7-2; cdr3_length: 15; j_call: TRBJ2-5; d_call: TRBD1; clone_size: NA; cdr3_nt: TGTGCCAGCAGCTTAGGGGGACGCAACAGGGGTACCCAGTACTTC; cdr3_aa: CASSLGGRNRGTQYF
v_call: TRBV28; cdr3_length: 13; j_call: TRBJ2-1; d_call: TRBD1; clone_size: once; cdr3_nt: TGTGCCAGCAGTTCAACAGGGGGCAATGAGCAGTTCTTC; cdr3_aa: CASSSTGGNEQFF
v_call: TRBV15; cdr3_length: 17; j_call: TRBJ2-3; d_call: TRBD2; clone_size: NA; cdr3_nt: TGTGCCACCAGCAGAACAATTAGCGGGGAGAGCACAGATACGCAGTATTTT; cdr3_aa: CATSRTISGESTDTQYF
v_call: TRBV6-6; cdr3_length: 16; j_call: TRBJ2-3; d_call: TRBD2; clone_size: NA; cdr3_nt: TGTGCCAGCAGCCTAAGTCTAGCGGGAACCACAGATACGCAGTATTTT; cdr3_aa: CASSLSLAGTTDTQYF